This is a list of T cell receptor beta chains from one sample in a study of regulatory T cells in long-lasting Graves disease. Using its own MiXCR run on the multiplex PCR reads, TCRdb lists one record per CDR3 protein. This sample has approximately 400,000 distinct CDR3 sequences; around 11% occur once, and the top ten carry 18%. These data also featured in a second study, about T cells in Graves' hyperthyroidism and ophthalmopathy.

The material was peripheral blood mononuclear cells (PBMCs), obtained at new diagnosis, from a patient treated with antithyroid drugs. The receptors come from a woman between 18 and 30 years old with Graves disease. The CDR3 runs from the conserved cysteine through the conserved F or W. The D gene is left open where the match is weak. The size field is filled for only some rows; it gives once, few, many or a size class.

. many TRBJ2-7 TRBV2 TGTGCCAGCAGTGAACAGCGGGGACAGTACTCCTACGAGCAGTACTTC CASSEQRGQYSYEQYF
. few TRBJ2-7 TRBV29-1 TGCAGCTTCACTCGCCGGGGGTTGGGCGAGCAGTACTTC CSFTRRGLGEQYF
. once TRBJ2-1 TRBV7-3 TGTGCCAGCAGCTTAATAGGGCAGAACAATGAGCAGTTCTTC CASSLIGQNNEQFF
TRBD1 many TRBJ2-7 TRBV11-2 TGTGCCAGCAGCTCCCAGACAGGGGCCGGCTACGAGCAGTACTTC CASSSQTGAGYEQYF
. few TRBJ2-2 TRBV6-2/TRBV6-3 TGTGCCAGCAGTTATAACAGGAACACCGGGGAGCTGTTTTTT CASSYNRNTGELFF
. many TRBJ1-2 TRBV28 TGTGCCAGCAGTTTAAAGGACCACTATGGCTACACCTTC CASSLKDHYGYTF
. many TRBJ2-5 TRBV2 TGTGCCAGCAGTCTACTAGCCAGGGGGGAGACCCAGTACTTC CASSLLARGETQYF
TRBD2 many TRBJ2-1 TRBV28 TGTGCCAGCAGTCTCCTGGGTAGCGGGGCTTGGTACAATGAGCAGTTCTTC CASSLLGSGAWYNEQFF
TRBD1 . TRBJ1-3 TRBV9 TGTGCCAGCAGCGTTGGACAGGGGAACACCATATATTTT CASSVGQGNTIYF
. once TRBJ2-7 TRBV13 TGTGCCAGCCGGGGATCATTAAGACGGTCCAAAAGCTCCTACGAGCAGTACTTC CASRGSLRRSKSSYEQYF
TRBD2 many TRBJ2-7 TRBV4-1 TGCGCCAGCAGCCCCATCAAACTAGCGGGAGCGTCCTACGAGCAGTACTTC CASSPIKLAGASYEQYF
TRBD1 many TRBJ2-7 TRBV6-2/TRBV6-3 TGTGCCAGCAGTTTTCTGGGGACAGCCGCCTACGAGCAGTACTTC CASSFLGTAAYEQYF
. many TRBJ2-3 TRBV5-1 TGCGCCAGCAGCTTTCCGGACCGCACAGATACGCAGTATTTT CASSFPDRTDTQYF
TRBD1 many TRBJ1-2 TRBV29-1 TGCAGCGCAACGGTAACAGGGGCAGCTAACTATGGCTACACCTTC CSATVTGAANYGYTF
. many TRBJ1-1 TRBV7-2 TGTGCCAGCAGCTGGAGCCGCGGGGCCGGGACTGAAGCTTTCTTT CASSWSRGAGTEAFF
. many TRBJ2-3 TRBV12-3/TRBV12-4 TGTGCCAGCAGTCGAGGAGGCGGGGGCGCCGATACGCAGTATTTT CASSRGGGGADTQYF
. many TRBJ1-5 TRBV6-1 TGTGCCAGCAGTGAAAGGACAGGCAATCAGCCCCAGCATTTT CASSERTGNQPQHF
. many TRBJ1-5 TRBV2 TGTGCCAGCAGTGAAACGGCCGAAACTAGCAATCAGCCCCAGCATTTT CASSETAETSNQPQHF
. many TRBJ2-1 TRBV12-3/TRBV12-4 TGTGCCAGCAGTTCCGTTGGGACATTTGGCTACAATGAGCAGTTCTTC CASSSVGTFGYNEQFF
TRBD1 many TRBJ2-1 TRBV11-2 TGTGCCAGCAGCTCAAGGACAGGGGGCTCCTACAATGAGCAGTTCTTC CASSSRTGGSYNEQFF
TRBD1 few TRBJ2-1 TRBV7-9 TGTGCCAGCAGCGGACAGGAAAAAAGTGTGCAGTTCTTC CASSGQEKSVQFF
. few TRBJ2-1 TRBV2 TGTGCCAGCAGCGGGATCTACAATGAGCAGTTCTTC CASSGIYNEQFF
. many TRBJ2-3 TRBV20-1 TGCAGTGCTAGCGTCGGAGGGTCGGGACGGACAGATACGCAGTATTTT CSASVGGSGRTDTQYF
TRBD1 many TRBJ1-2 TRBV15 TGTGCCACCAGCAGACCCGGGACAGCACCAACTAACTATGGCTACACCTTC CATSRPGTAPTNYGYTF
. many TRBJ2-7 TRBV18 TGTGCCAGCTCACCAACGAGGGAGCAAGCCTACGAGCAGTACTTC CASSPTREQAYEQYF
. . TRBJ2-1 TRBV18 TGTGCCAGCTCACAATCTGGACCGAGCTCCTACAATGAGCAGTTCTTC CASSQSGPSSYNEQFF